This T cell receptor beta chain was identified in a study of T cells in Graves' hyperthyroidism and ophthalmopathy. Germline assignment: CDR1 SEHNR and CDR2 FQNEAQ (reference sequence). V dropped 4 bases and J dropped 6 bases, with 16 bases sitting between them. There are 14 residues in the CDR3. RNA transcripts served as the template for amplifying TCR beta CDR3 regions. During a first-round RT-PCR of the TCR CDR3, the HTBI primer set was used. Each CDR3 protein gets one entry after TCRdb re-called the multiplex PCR reads with MiXCR. This table holds roughly 570,000 distinct CDR3 sequences, 35% to 55% found once.

The sample comprised peripheral blood or thyroid tissue (not recorded which). This chain connects TRBV7-9 to TRBJ2-7; no clear D gene. This clonotype originated in an adult woman with Graves' disease, either hyperthyroidism or ophthalmopathy (not recorded which). The CDR3 sequence is CASSSRTTPGEQYF. As DNA, the CDR3 is TGTGCCAGCAGCTCGAGGACGACCCCCGGCGAGCAGTACTTC.